The clone carrying this T cell receptor (beta chain) came up many times. The germline CDR1 and CDR2 sequences are GTSNPN and SVGIG (reference sequence). Trimming took off 0 bases at V and 3 bases at J, with 4 bases between the two ends. The CDR3 has 12 residues. This sample was included in a study of tumor-infiltrating lymphocytes in primary liver carcinoma. Study context: Sample counts of productive TCRbeta reads spanned roughly 3.5 to 8 million; these counts were similar across tissue types.

For each extraction, RNA and DNA were obtained together from around 18-30 mg of unsorted bulk tissue. TCR beta cDNA was prepared out of around 460 ng total RNA by means of a constant-region primer. Modified slightly, ARM-PCR produced TCR beta libraries over three nested multiplex PCR rounds. The first two PCR rounds used TRBV1-TRBV30 primers with a Cbeta primer, approximately 10 cycles each. Each CDR3 protein gets one entry after TCRdb re-called the multiplex PCR reads with MiXCR. Of about 120,000 distinct CDR3 sequences in the sample, approximately 68% were seen once. The chain carries TRBV30 and TRBJ2-3; no clear D. This TCR was recovered from an older woman with primary liver carcinoma and hepatitis B virus infection. The sample was tumor-adjacent normal liver tissue. In DNA, the CDR3 is TGTGCCTGGAGTGTTATTACAGATACGCAGTATTTT. Protein product: CAWSVITDTQYF.